This T cell receptor (beta chain) derives from a study of PD-1 blockade in classical Hodgkin lymphoma. The study's findings and limits: Undefined causes, possibly disease activity or prior therapy, underlie the repertoire differences. The diversity seen at baseline in complete responders resembled that of newly diagnosed patients. Exclusion removed patients who began nivolumab under 1 year after ASCT.

This sample's time point: cycle 4 day 1 (C4D1), after 6 weeks of nivolumab. Relapses following autologous stem cell transplantation were seen in all patients, with brentuximab vedotin exposure varying. Each best response was a complete response, a partial response or progressive disease. Comments on this clone: Antigen specificity is unknown.

V shed 7 bases, J shed 4 bases, and the junction held 13 bases outside the gene matches. The germline V gene encodes CDR1 SGHTA and CDR2 FQGNSA. CDR3 length: 16 residues. TCRdb's copy holds only in-frame clones and misses some; the assay was immunoSEQ multiplex PCR. In the table there are 80,000 to 95,000 clones, nearly 85% of which are singletons. The starting material was peripheral blood mononuclear cells (PBMCs), obtained before the fourth cycle of nivolumab. This rearrangement joins TRBV7-2 to TRBJ2-5; 9 nucleotides match TRBD2. The sequence was obtained from a human donor with classical Hodgkin lymphoma. The CDR3 loop reads CASTPTSGAGGETQYF. The DNA of the CDR3 is TGTGCCAGCACCCCGACTAGCGGAGCCGGGGGAGAGACCCAGTACTTC.